Following are 4 T cell receptor beta chains from one sample sequenced in a study of blood T cell repertoires in COVID-19. Libraries were prepared by immunoSEQ multiplex PCR; TCRdb keeps only in-frame clonotypes and omits some of them. The table shows 380,000 or so clones, with 87% occurring only once. The sequenced sample was PBMCs or T cells enriched from blood (not recorded which). These receptors originate from a man under 40 who had recovered from COVID-19.

The chain joins TRBV18 to TRBJ2-3, with 10 bases that match TRBD2. CDR3 length: 19 amino acids. CDR1 is KGHSH, CDR2 LQKENI, per germline. Trimming at V came to 3 bases and at J to 0 bases, leaving 12 bases not matched to a gene. The CDR3 DNA sequence: TGTGCCAGCTCACCTCCTAGGCTAGCGGGGGAAACTAGCACAGATACGCAGTATTTT. It is translated as CASSPPRLAGETSTDTQYF.

The J gene is TRBJ1-2, the V gene TRBV3-1 (or the pseudogene TRBV3-2), with D unresolved. V shed 3 bases and J shed 8 bases, with 16 bases lying between them. Germline V lookup: CDR1 LGHDT, CDR2 YNNKEL (reference sequence). This CDR3 contains 14 residues. CDR3: CASSHLEQNGGYTF. The DNA for the CDR3 is TGTGCCAGCAGCCATTTGGAGCAAAATGGGGGCTACACCTTC.

V and J are TRBV30 and TRBJ1-5, with D hard to call. This CDR3 is built from 13 residues. Germline V gene sequence: CDR1 GTSNPN, CDR2 SVGIG (reference sequence). Trimming stripped 3 bases from V and 2 bases from J, with 8 bases between. CDR3 region: CAWSAIGNQPQHF. CDR3 in DNA: TGTGCCTGGAGCGCGATCGGCAATCAGCCCCAGCATTTT.

The rearrangement joins TRBV4-1 to TRBJ1-2; 7 positions match TRBD1. The CDR3 is made up of 14 amino acids. Germline V gives CDR1 MGHRA, CDR2 YSYEKL. The V gene end was trimmed by 6 bases and the J gene end by 6 bases; junction bases not matched to a gene: 10. The CDR3: CASSSGTGVDGYTF. The DNA for the CDR3 is TGCGCCAGCAGTTCCGGAACAGGGGTGGATGGCTACACCTTC.